This T cell receptor (beta chain) is drawn from a study of blood T cell repertoires in COVID-19. Study details: Sources were T cells, B-cell-depleted T cells, or PBMCs; the material itself was cDNA or gDNA.

Only a few counts were recorded for this clone. The CDR3 runs to 14 residues. Germline CDR1 LNHDA, CDR2 SQIVND (reference sequence). The ends were cut back, 6 bases at V and 3 bases at J, with 11 bases in the middle. The assay was immunoSEQ multiplex PCR, and TCRdb's table has in-frame clones only and misses some. This sample has under 140,000 clones, with 82% found just once. The sequenced sample was peripheral blood. This sequence joins TRBV19 and TRBJ1-4, with no clear D. The sequence was collected from a woman aged 55 to 70 with acute or convalescent COVID-19. As DNA, the CDR3 is TGTGCCAGTAGCCCAATGGGCTCTAATGAAAAACTGTTTTTT. This encodes CASSPMGSNEKLFF.